The rows below give T cell receptor beta chains drawn from one sample of a study of shared T cell receptors in the human thymus. Some clones are missing from TCRdb's copy, which holds only in-frame ones; the method was immunoSEQ multiplex PCR. Among roughly 700,000 clones, more than 75% were seen once, and the ten largest hold 0.008% to 0.011%. The data also belong to a second study, concerning human thymus T cells.

The sample comprised thymocytes. Receptors were obtained from a boy in the first two years of life with a congenital heart defect. CDR3s include the opening cysteine and the closing phenylalanine or tryptophan. The order of the fields is CDR3 protein, CDR3 DNA, J gene, V gene, D gene, clone size. A D gene is named only where the DNA matches it firmly. Rows give clone size only sometimes, using once, few, many, or a class for an expanded clone.

CDR3 protein: CANPSLGWIYNEQFF; CDR3 DNA: TGTGCCAACCCTTCCCTAGGCTGGATATACAATGAGCAGTTCTTC; J gene: TRBJ2-1; V gene: TRBV6-5; D gene: -; clone size: -
CDR3 protein: CASSSPLPTKGDTDTQYF; CDR3 DNA: TGTGCCAGCAGCTCACCTCTCCCCACGAAGGGAGACACAGATACGCAGTATTTT; J gene: TRBJ2-3; V gene: TRBV27; D gene: -; clone size: -
CDR3 protein: CASPGEGNTEAFF; CDR3 DNA: TGTGCCAGCCCAGGGGAGGGGAACACTGAAGCTTTCTTT; J gene: TRBJ1-1; V gene: TRBV2; D gene: -; clone size: -
CDR3 protein: CASSSGQGYLYEQYF; CDR3 DNA: TGTGCCAGCAGCTCCGGACAGGGATACCTCTACGAGCAGTACTTC; J gene: TRBJ2-7; V gene: TRBV6-5; D gene: TRBD1; clone size: -
CDR3 protein: CASSPITGGRDNQPQHF; CDR3 DNA: TGTGCCAGCAGCCCAATCACAGGGGGCAGGGACAATCAGCCCCAGCATTTT; J gene: TRBJ1-5; V gene: TRBV7-9; D gene: TRBD1; clone size: -
CDR3 protein: CASSQRTGDAYEQYF; CDR3 DNA: TGTGCCAGCAGCCAGAGGACAGGAGACGCCTACGAGCAGTACTTC; J gene: TRBJ2-7; V gene: TRBV14; D gene: TRBD1; clone size: -
CDR3 protein: CAWYIRGASGIDEQFF; CDR3 DNA: TGTGCCTGGTACATCCGTGGGGCTAGCGGGATCGATGAGCAGTTCTTC; J gene: TRBJ2-1; V gene: TRBV30; D gene: TRBD2; clone size: -
CDR3 protein: CASSQDESSGRGFGSYEQYF; CDR3 DNA: TGCGCCAGCAGCCAAGATGAATCTAGCGGGAGAGGTTTCGGTTCCTACGAGCAGTACTTC; J gene: TRBJ2-7; V gene: TRBV4-1; D gene: TRBD2; clone size: -
CDR3 protein: CASEQTQDRSLKGYTF; CDR3 DNA: TGTGCTAGTGAACAGACTCAGGACAGAAGTTTAAAAGGCTACACCTTC; J gene: TRBJ1-2; V gene: TRBV12-5; D gene: -; clone size: -
CDR3 protein: CASSQDEAAGGGSPYEQYF; CDR3 DNA: TGTGCCAGCAGCCAAGATGAGGCCGCAGGTGGCGGGAGCCCCTACGAGCAGTACTTC; J gene: TRBJ2-7; V gene: TRBV4-2; D gene: TRBD2; clone size: -
CDR3 protein: CASSLARGQFPYGYTF; CDR3 DNA: TGTGCCAGCAGCTTAGCGCGGGGACAGTTTCCCTATGGCTACACCTTC; J gene: TRBJ1-2; V gene: TRBV7-9; D gene: TRBD1; clone size: -
CDR3 protein: CASSLEPFLVTSGREDYNEQFF; CDR3 DNA: TGTGCCAGCAGCTTAGAACCATTCCTCGTGACTAGCGGGAGGGAAGACTACAATGAGCAGTTCTTC; J gene: TRBJ2-1; V gene: TRBV7-8; D gene: TRBD2; clone size: -
CDR3 protein: CASSLEEGRTNEQFF; CDR3 DNA: TGTGCCAGCAGCTTGGAGGAGGGCAGGACCAATGAGCAGTTCTTC; J gene: TRBJ2-1; V gene: TRBV5-6; D gene: -; clone size: -
CDR3 protein: CASSLGVAYNEQFF; CDR3 DNA: TGTGCCAGCAGCCTAGGGGTAGCCTACAATGAGCAGTTCTTC; J gene: TRBJ2-1; V gene: TRBV13; D gene: -; clone size: -
CDR3 protein: CASSQPMTGYGYTF; CDR3 DNA: TGCGCCAGCAGCCAACCCATGACAGGGTATGGCTACACCTTC; J gene: TRBJ1-2; V gene: TRBV4-1; D gene: TRBD1; clone size: -
CDR3 protein: CASSVISGTRGGELFF; CDR3 DNA: TGTGCCAGCAGCGTCATTAGCGGGACTCGGGGCGGGGAGCTGTTTTTT; J gene: TRBJ2-2; V gene: TRBV9; D gene: TRBD2; clone size: -
CDR3 protein: CASRAPQVRNTEAFF; CDR3 DNA: TGTGCCAGCAGAGCACCACAGGTTAGGAACACTGAAGCTTTCTTT; J gene: TRBJ1-1; V gene: TRBV6-1; D gene: -; clone size: -
CDR3 protein: CASSSGSLSYEQYF; CDR3 DNA: TGTGCCAGTAGCAGCGGGAGCCTCTCCTACGAGCAGTACTTC; J gene: TRBJ2-7; V gene: TRBV19; D gene: TRBD2; clone size: -
CDR3 protein: CASSVREKTDTQYF; CDR3 DNA: TGTGCCAGCAGCGTTCGGGAGAAAACAGATACGCAGTATTTT; J gene: TRBJ2-3; V gene: TRBV9; D gene: -; clone size: -
CDR3 protein: CASSPPDTYEQYF; CDR3 DNA: TGTGCCAGCTCACCCCCTGACACCTACGAGCAGTACTTC; J gene: TRBJ2-7; V gene: TRBV18; D gene: -; clone size: once
CDR3 protein: CASSVGDEGQGEEKLFF; CDR3 DNA: TGTGCCAGCAGCGTGGGCGACGAGGGACAGGGCGAAGAAAAACTGTTTTTT; J gene: TRBJ1-4; V gene: TRBV11-2; D gene: TRBD1; clone size: -
CDR3 protein: CASSQSRLAGGPIVYNEQFF; CDR3 DNA: TGCGCCAGCAGCCAATCGAGACTAGCGGGAGGGCCTATTGTGTACAATGAGCAGTTCTTC; J gene: TRBJ2-1; V gene: TRBV4-3; D gene: TRBD2; clone size: few
CDR3 protein: CATPRRERGGGTEQYF; CDR3 DNA: TGTGCCACCCCCCGTCGCGAGCGGGGCGGGGGTACCGAGCAGTACTTC; J gene: TRBJ2-7; V gene: TRBV5-6; D gene: TRBD2; clone size: -
CDR3 protein: CASSQGGTPEGDQPQHF; CDR3 DNA: TGTGCCAGCAGCCAAGGAGGGACTCCAGAAGGGGATCAGCCCCAGCATTTT; J gene: TRBJ1-5; V gene: TRBV14; D gene: -; clone size: -
CDR3 protein: CASSPSAGTGGDDTEAFF; CDR3 DNA: TGTGCCAGCAGCCCTAGCGCCGGGACAGGGGGCGATGACACTGAAGCTTTCTTT; J gene: TRBJ1-1; V gene: TRBV11-3; D gene: TRBD1; clone size: -
CDR3 protein: CASSYAGSYEQYF; CDR3 DNA: TGTGCCAGCAGTTACGCGGGTTCCTACGAGCAGTACTTC; J gene: TRBJ2-7; V gene: TRBV6-5; D gene: -; clone size: -
CDR3 protein: CASSPRRRGDQPQHF; CDR3 DNA: TGTGCCAGCAGCCCCCGTCGGAGGGGCGATCAGCCCCAGCATTTT; J gene: TRBJ1-5; V gene: TRBV7-8; D gene: -; clone size: -
CDR3 protein: CASSFRRREGEKLFF; CDR3 DNA: TGTGCCAGCAGTTTTCGGCGGCGTGAAGGTGAAAAACTGTTTTTT; J gene: TRBJ1-4; V gene: TRBV28; D gene: -; clone size: -
CDR3 protein: CASSAGQGVYEQYF; CDR3 DNA: TGTGCCAGCAGTGCAGGACAGGGAGTTTACGAGCAGTACTTC; J gene: TRBJ2-7; V gene: TRBV25-1; D gene: TRBD1; clone size: -
CDR3 protein: CATSRFGTKGNQPQHF; CDR3 DNA: TGTGCCACCAGCAGATTTGGGACAAAGGGCAATCAGCCCCAGCATTTT; J gene: TRBJ1-5; V gene: TRBV15; D gene: -; clone size: -
CDR3 protein: CASSPYMRGGRSPYEQYF; CDR3 DNA: TGTGCCAGCAGTCCATATATGCGGGGCGGGAGGTCTCCTTACGAGCAGTACTTC; J gene: TRBJ2-7; V gene: TRBV27; D gene: TRBD2; clone size: -
CDR3 protein: CASSQDRAGARYEQYF; CDR3 DNA: TGTGCCAGCAGCCAAGACCGCGCGGGAGCCCGCTACGAGCAGTACTTC; J gene: TRBJ2-7; V gene: TRBV14; D gene: TRBD2; clone size: -
CDR3 protein: CASSQPQGTDYNEQFF; CDR3 DNA: TGCGCCAGCAGCCAACCCCAGGGGACGGATTACAATGAGCAGTTCTTC; J gene: TRBJ2-1; V gene: TRBV4-1; D gene: -; clone size: -
CDR3 protein: CASSQEADSPYYGYTF; CDR3 DNA: TGCGCCAGCAGCCAAGAGGCAGACAGTCCCTACTATGGCTACACCTTC; J gene: TRBJ1-2; V gene: TRBV4-3; D gene: -; clone size: -
CDR3 protein: CAWRGRENRTDTQYF; CDR3 DNA: TGTGCCTGGAGAGGACGGGAGAATCGCACAGATACGCAGTATTTT; J gene: TRBJ2-3; V gene: TRBV30; D gene: -; clone size: -
CDR3 protein: CASSLIGSLEVGEQYF; CDR3 DNA: TGTGCCAGCAGCTTAATAGGGAGCCTCGAAGTCGGCGAGCAGTACTTC; J gene: TRBJ2-7; V gene: TRBV11-2; D gene: -; clone size: -
CDR3 protein: CASTQGPYSGNTIYF; CDR3 DNA: TGTGCCAGCACTCAGGGGCCCTACTCTGGAAACACCATATATTTT; J gene: TRBJ1-3; V gene: TRBV6-5; D gene: -; clone size: -
CDR3 protein: CASSGSGVNEQFF; CDR3 DNA: TGTGCCAGCAGTGGCTCGGGGGTTAATGAGCAGTTCTTC; J gene: TRBJ2-1; V gene: TRBV6-1; D gene: -; clone size: once
CDR3 protein: CASSPLSAGGDETQYF; CDR3 DNA: TGTGCCAGCAGCCCCCTCTCAGCGGGAGGAGATGAGACCCAGTACTTC; J gene: TRBJ2-5; V gene: TRBV14; D gene: TRBD2; clone size: -
CDR3 protein: CASSPTGSNEQFF; CDR3 DNA: TGTGCCAGCAGTCCGACAGGGTCCAATGAGCAGTTCTTC; J gene: TRBJ2-1; V gene: TRBV6-4; D gene: TRBD1; clone size: -
CDR3 protein: CASSQDPRQTSKATEAFF; CDR3 DNA: TGTGCCAGCAGCCAAGATCCCCGACAGACAAGTAAGGCCACTGAAGCTTTCTTT; J gene: TRBJ1-1; V gene: TRBV4-2; D gene: -; clone size: -
CDR3 protein: CASRLAASGSSYNEQFF; CDR3 DNA: TGTGCAAGTCGCTTAGCGGCTAGCGGGAGCTCCTACAATGAGCAGTTCTTC; J gene: TRBJ2-1; V gene: TRBV12-2; D gene: -; clone size: -
CDR3 protein: CASSLGQDYGYTF; CDR3 DNA: TGTGCCAGCAGCTTGGGACAAGATTATGGCTACACCTTC; J gene: TRBJ1-2; V gene: TRBV7-2; D gene: -; clone size: -